The 16 T cell receptor beta chains reported below all come from one sample, sequenced in a study of blood T cell repertoires in COVID-19. TCRdb's copy holds only in-frame clones and misses some; the assay was immunoSEQ multiplex PCR. Of approximately 250,000 clones listed, about 85% are singletons. The sequenced sample was peripheral blood. Receptors were obtained from a man between 60 and 75 years old with acute or convalescent COVID-19.

The rearrangement joins TRBV5-1 to TRBJ1-3, with a possible D match to TRBD1 (6 bases). The CDR3 spans 17 residues. CDR1 and CDR2 from the germline V gene are SGHRS and YFSETQ. V shed 4 bases and J shed 3 bases, with 20 bases lying between them. CDR3 sequence: CASSPVSYQGSGNTIYF. Written as DNA, the CDR3 is TGCGCCAGCAGCCCCGTTTCCTACCAGGGGAGTGGAAACACCATATATTTT.

This rearrangement joins TRBV27 to TRBJ2-3; the D is unclear. The CDR3 totals 15 residues. Germline CDR1 is MNHEY and CDR2 is SMNVEV (reference sequence). Trimming pared 3 bases from V and 2 bases from J, leaving 12 bases between. CDR3 loop: CASSLKRPATDTQYF. CDR3 coding DNA: TGTGCCAGCAGTTTGAAGCGCCCAGCCACAGATACGCAGTATTTT.

A single count supports this clone. The chain carries TRBV5-1 and TRBJ1-1; 9 positions match TRBD1. CDR1 SGHRS and CDR2 YFSETQ come from the germline V gene. The CDR3 spans 17 residues. The trim removed 0 bases at V and 6 bases at J, leaving 12 bases unmatched. For the CDR3, the DNA is TGCGCCAGCAGCTTGGTCAGTCCCGACAGGGGGGGATCTGAAGCTTTCTTT. It is translated as CASSLVSPDRGGSEAFF.

The J gene is TRBJ1-5, the V gene TRBV28; the D gene is possibly TRBD1 (5 bases). CDR1 and CDR2 from the germline V gene are MDHEN and SYDVKM. The V gene lost 7 bases and the J gene lost 5 bases, with 24 bases spanning the gap. This CDR3 is built from 17 residues. The CDR3 loop is CASTLPQTGTNHQPQHF. DNA for the CDR3: TGTGCCAGCACCCTACCCCAAACCGGGACTAATCATCAGCCCCAGCATTTT. Filled out from reference TRBV28 and TRBJ1-5, the complete variable domain reads DVKVTQSSRYLVKRTGEKVFLECVQDMDHENMFWYRQDPGLGLRLIYFSYDVKMKEKGDIPEGYSVSREKKERFSLILESASTNQTSMYLCASTLPQTGTNHQPQHFGDGTRLSIL.

This clone appeared a single time. The J gene is TRBJ2-3, the V gene TRBV7-2; 8 nucleotides agree with TRBD1. CDR1 and CDR2 from the germline V gene are SGHTA and FQGNSA. Trimming removed 7 bases from V and 2 bases from J; junction bases left unmatched: 11. This CDR3 spans 16 amino acids. CDR3 region: CASIKGDRKTTDTQYF. Here the CDR3 DNA reads TGTGCCAGCATAAAAGGGGACAGGAAAACCACAGATACGCAGTATTTT.

The V gene is TRBV30, the J gene TRBJ1-4, with D perhaps matching TRBD1 (5 bases). The CDR3 length is 14 residues. Germline V CDR1 and CDR2: GTSNPN, SVGIG (reference sequence). Trimming took 0 bases from V and 3 from J, leaving 8 bases between them. For the CDR3, the DNA is TGTGCCTGGAGTGTTCCGGGGGCTAATGAAAAACTGTTTTTT. It yields the protein CAWSVPGANEKLFF.

This chain links TRBV7-2 with TRBJ1-2, with D perhaps TRBD1 (5 bases). The germline V gene encodes CDR1 SGHTA and CDR2 FQGNSA. The CDR3 spans 15 residues. Trimming removed 5 bases at V and 4 bases at J, with 17 bases between. For the CDR3, the DNA is TGTGCCAGCAGCCCCGGCAGGGCGAGTAGCTATGGCTACACCTTC. Translation: CASSPGRASSYGYTF.

This clone has a single count. CDR3 in DNA: TGTGCCAGCAGCGGAGGGGGCCTTGGTAATGAAAAACTGTTTTTT. Protein: CASSGGGLGNEKLFF. The chain is built from TRBV9 and TRBJ1-4; TRBD1 matches 7 bases. The ends lost 3 bases at V and 4 bases at J; junction bases unmatched: 6. The CDR3 loop spans 15 amino acids. Germline assignment: CDR1 SGDLS and CDR2 YYNGEE.

The rearrangement joins TRBV3-1 (or the pseudogene TRBV3-2) to TRBJ2-1; 11 bases are a match to TRBD1. The CDR3 covers 18 residues. Germline lookup yields CDR1 LGHDT and CDR2 YNNKEL (reference sequence). V was clipped by 4 bases and J by 0 bases; unmatched bases: 8. As DNA, the CDR3 is TGTGCCAGCAGCCTAGTACCGGGACAGGGGGTCTCCTACAATGAGCAGTTCTTC. It translates to CASSLVPGQGVSYNEQFF.

This chain links TRBV29-1 with TRBJ1-2; D ambiguous. The CDR3 contains 13 residues. CDR1 is SQVTM, CDR2 ANQGSEA, per germline. Trimming pared 2 bases from V and 2 bases from J, leaving 9 bases between. CDR3 region: CSVEHSGNYGYTF. CDR3 coding DNA: TGCAGCGTTGAACACAGCGGAAACTATGGCTACACCTTC.

This clone has just one count. This chain connects TRBV7-3 to TRBJ2-3; D unresolved. Trimming shortened V by 4 bases and J by 4 bases, and 9 bases separated the two germline ends. The CDR3 sequence is 13 residues long. In germline, CDR1 is SGHTA, CDR2 FQGTGA. The CDR3 here is CASSSVRADTQYF. The CDR3, as DNA: TGTGCCAGCAGCTCGGTCCGGGCAGATACGCAGTATTTT.

This clone was counted a few times. This chain joins TRBV23-1 and TRBJ1-6, with D possibly being TRBD1 (6 bases). TRBV23-1 is annotated as an ORF whose role is uncertain. The V gene lost 10 bases and the J gene lost 0 bases, with 22 bases spanning the gap. The CDR3 spans 18 residues. The chain's CDR3 is CATGVLDRSSSYNSPLHF. As DNA, the CDR3 is TGCGCCACAGGTGTTCTGGACAGATCTAGCTCCTATAATTCACCCCTCCACTTT.

Here the CDR3 reads CASSEAPRDRGPYEQYF. The CDR3 DNA sequence: TGTGCCAGCAGTGAAGCTCCCCGGGACAGGGGGCCCTACGAGCAGTACTTC. The chain employs TRBV6-1 and TRBJ2-7; 12 bases are a match to TRBD1. This CDR3 is 17 amino acids long. Germline V CDR1 and CDR2: MNHNS, SASEGT. V was pared by 0 bases and J by 2 bases, with 5 bases of the junction left unmatched.

The chain joins TRBV11-2 to TRBJ2-7; D perhaps matches TRBD1 (6 bases). Germline assignment: CDR1 SGHAT and CDR2 FQNNGV. The CDR3 extends over 13 amino acids. Trimming left V 7 bases short and J 3 bases short, with 13 bases between. CDR3 in amino acids: CASTDQGHYEQYF. Here the CDR3 DNA reads TGTGCCAGCACCGACCAGGGGCACTACGAGCAGTACTTC.

The chain joins TRBV27 to TRBJ2-3, with TRBD2 matching 9 bases. The ends lost 5 bases at V and 3 bases at J; junction bases unmatched: 6. The CDR3 spans 15 residues. The germline gives CDR1 MNHEY, CDR2 SMNVEV (reference sequence). In nucleotides, the CDR3 is TGTGCCAGCAGTCCTAGCGGGATTGGAACAGATACGCAGTATTTT. This codes for CASSPSGIGTDTQYF.

The rearrangement links TRBV5-4 to TRBJ2-7, with 14 bases lining up with TRBD2. Germline CDR1 SGHNT, CDR2 YYREEE (reference sequence). CDR3 size: 17 residues. V gave up 5 bases and J gave up 5 bases; unmatched junction bases: 12. CDR3 sequence reads: CASSSGGLAGVVHEQYF. CDR3 in DNA: TGTGCCAGCAGTTCTGGGGGACTAGCGGGAGTGGTCCACGAGCAGTACTTC.